The rows below give T cell receptor beta chains drawn from one sample of a study of blood T cell repertoires in COVID-19. The method was immunoSEQ multiplex PCR; TCRdb's version includes in-frame clones alone and lacks a portion of them. The sample consists of under 75,000 clones, 65% to 90% of them appearing once. Sequencing input: peripheral blood. The receptors were sampled from a woman aged 80 or older with active or convalescent COVID-19. Both conserved end residues are part of each CDR3.

CDR3 protein: CASETNQGAKGYF; V gene: TRBV19; J gene: TRBJ2-4
CDR3 protein: CASSHGTGWSDEQFF; V gene: TRBV4-3; J gene: TRBJ2-1
CDR3 protein: CASSPPGQVTYEQYF; V gene: TRBV18; J gene: TRBJ2-7
CDR3 protein: CASRWDGLGANSPLHF; V gene: TRBV19; J gene: TRBJ1-6
CDR3 protein: CASSLGGTGVKETQYF; V gene: TRBV7-2; J gene: TRBJ2-5
CDR3 protein: CASSLEGGRGTEAFF; V gene: TRBV11-1; J gene: TRBJ1-1
CDR3 protein: CASSPRQGAGTNEKLFF; V gene: TRBV9; J gene: TRBJ1-4
CDR3 protein: CASSFSGGVDEQFF; V gene: TRBV7-9; J gene: TRBJ2-1
CDR3 protein: CSVEETGGSDTQYF; V gene: TRBV29-1; J gene: TRBJ2-3
CDR3 protein: CASSLGGGDQPQHF; V gene: TRBV5-4; J gene: TRBJ1-5
CDR3 protein: CATSDLRPGTSGKTDTQYF; V gene: TRBV24-1; J gene: TRBJ2-3
CDR3 protein: CASSSPGGPNYGYTF; V gene: TRBV27; J gene: TRBJ1-2
CDR3 protein: CASSLGTGPYEQYF; V gene: TRBV11-3; J gene: TRBJ2-7
CDR3 protein: CASSLGTGEYNEQFF; V gene: TRBV5-1; J gene: TRBJ2-1
CDR3 protein: CASSTTPSYEQYF; V gene: TRBV6-6; J gene: TRBJ2-7
CDR3 protein: CASSEGLAVTEQYF; V gene: TRBV2; J gene: TRBJ2-7
CDR3 protein: CASNHRTISGSIQYF; V gene: TRBV28; J gene: TRBJ2-4
CDR3 protein: CASRGQGNTEAFF; V gene: TRBV4-2; J gene: TRBJ1-1
CDR3 protein: CASSLGQGPYGYTF; V gene: TRBV6-5; J gene: TRBJ1-2
CDR3 protein: CASSQDRVRGTEAFF; V gene: TRBV3-1/TRBV3-2; J gene: TRBJ1-1
CDR3 protein: CASSSGTGVYEQYF; V gene: TRBV18; J gene: TRBJ2-7
CDR3 protein: CASSGPRPYNEQFF; V gene: TRBV7-9; J gene: TRBJ2-1
CDR3 protein: CSASTTGYEQYF; V gene: TRBV20-1; J gene: TRBJ2-7
CDR3 protein: CASSEASTMNTEAFF; V gene: TRBV6-1; J gene: TRBJ1-1
CDR3 protein: CASSEVGTGGFSGNTIYF; V gene: TRBV2; J gene: TRBJ1-3
CDR3 protein: CASSPNTGEAYEQYF; V gene: TRBV13; J gene: TRBJ2-7
CDR3 protein: CASSTQGQGAFNEQFF; V gene: TRBV7-9; J gene: TRBJ2-1
CDR3 protein: CASSTLWDRVNQPQHF; V gene: TRBV19; J gene: TRBJ1-5
CDR3 protein: CASSILAGGASYEQYF; V gene: TRBV7-2; J gene: TRBJ2-7
CDR3 protein: CASRPGARSAFF; V gene: TRBV12-3/TRBV12-4; J gene: TRBJ1-1
CDR3 protein: CAPFNGQGRTEAFF; V gene: TRBV2; J gene: TRBJ1-1
CDR3 protein: CASSFGARLTDTQYF; V gene: TRBV7-2; J gene: TRBJ2-3
CDR3 protein: CASSIKPTTSGTKETQYF; V gene: TRBV7-3; J gene: TRBJ2-5
CDR3 protein: CASRSRETSGPPGELFF; V gene: TRBV6-4; J gene: TRBJ2-2
CDR3 protein: CASKHPDRGSQPQHF; V gene: TRBV19; J gene: TRBJ1-5